The rows below give T cell receptor beta chains drawn from one sample of a study of regulatory T cells in long-lasting Graves disease. One entry per CDR3 protein, called by TCRdb with MiXCR from the multiplex PCR reads. The sample records approximately 440,000 distinct CDR3 sequences, 15% to 20% being singletons. These data are also associated with another study on T cells in Graves' hyperthyroidism and ophthalmopathy.

This specimen consisted of peripheral blood mononuclear cells (PBMCs), obtained at new diagnosis, from a patient treated with antithyroid drugs. These receptors all come from a man aged 35 to 55 with Graves disease. The CDR3 runs from the conserved cysteine through the conserved F or W. The D gene is left open where the match is weak. Clone size is shown for a subset of rows, as once, few, many or a class of expanded clone.

TRBJ2-7 TRBV7-9 - many CASSSRSSSHEQYF TGTGCCAGCAGCTCCCGGAGTTCCTCCCACGAGCAGTACTTC
TRBJ1-1 TRBV12-5 TRBD1 many CASGLPRQGAEAFF TGTGCTAGTGGTTTGCCCCGACAGGGCGCTGAAGCTTTCTTT
TRBJ1-2 TRBV5-1 TRBD1 - CASSPTGSGYTF TGCGCCAGCAGCCCGACAGGGTCCGGCTACACCTTC
TRBJ2-1 TRBV29-1 - many CSVQPNGYNEQFF TGCAGCGTTCAACCGAATGGCTACAATGAGCAGTTCTTC
TRBJ1-4 TRBV28 TRBD1 many CASRQGNEKLFF TGTGCCAGCCGACAGGGCAATGAAAAACTGTTTTTT
TRBJ1-5 TRBV6-1 - - CASTRARNQPQHF TGTGCCAGCACGAGGGCACGCAATCAGCCCCAGCATTTT
TRBJ2-3 TRBV11-2 - - CASSLGGGFTDTQYF TGTGCCAGCAGCTTAGGGGGCGGTTTCACAGATACGCAGTATTTT
TRBJ2-1 TRBV28 - many CASSLISGGNEQFF TGTGCCAGCAGTTTAATTTCGGGCGGGAATGAGCAGTTCTTC
TRBJ2-7 TRBV6-6 - few CASSYSRFPPGWPYF TGTGCCAGCAGTTACTCGAGATTCCCCCCTGGATGGCCGTACTTC
TRBJ2-7 TRBV13 - many CASSLWDYEQYF TGTGCCAGCAGCTTATGGGACTACGAGCAGTACTTC
TRBJ2-7 TRBV6-1 - - CASDRFSYEQYF TGTGCCAGTGACAGATTCTCCTACGAGCAGTACTTC
TRBJ2-7 TRBV6-1 TRBD2 - CASRPPDGLAGTYEQYF TGTGCCAGCAGACCCCCAGACGGACTAGCGGGGACTTACGAGCAGTACTTC
TRBJ2-7 TRBV29-1 - - CSVELGEQYF TGCAGCGTTGAATTAGGCGAGCAGTACTTC
TRBJ2-7 TRBV18 TRBD1 few CASSPPRGQGLDEQYF TGTGCCAGCTCACCACCGCGCGGACAGGGACTGGACGAGCAGTACTTC
TRBJ2-5 TRBV11-2 - few CASSLGQETQCF TGTGCCAGCAGCTTAGGGCAAGAGACCCAGTGCTTC
TRBJ2-5 TRBV20-1 TRBD2 - CSAPRTSGRAQRSQETQYF TGCAGTGCCCCCCGGACTAGCGGGAGGGCCCAAAGGAGCCAAGAGACCCAGTACTTC
TRBJ2-7 TRBV20-1 TRBD2 many CSAQGLANSYEQYF TGCAGTGCCCAGGGACTAGCGAACTCCTACGAGCAGTACTTC
TRBJ2-4 TRBV28 - many CASSLVTDLAKNIQYF TGTGCCAGCAGTTTAGTAACAGACCTAGCCAAAAACATTCAGTACTTC
TRBJ2-7 TRBV27 - few CASSSLGASYEQYF TGTGCCAGCAGTTCCCTCGGGGCCTCCTACGAGCAGTACTTC
TRBJ2-7 TRBV28 TRBD2 many CASTPAGGPGEQYF TGTGCCAGCACTCCAGCGGGAGGGCCAGGGGAGCAGTACTTC
TRBJ2-1 TRBV7-2 TRBD2 many CASRQTGTSDYNEQFF TGTGCCAGCAGACAAACCGGGACTAGCGATTACAATGAGCAGTTCTTC
TRBJ2-2 TRBV7-3 TRBD2 few CASSSTSDTGELFF TGTGCCAGCAGCTCGACTAGCGACACCGGGGAGCTGTTTTTT
TRBJ2-1 TRBV18 - many CASSGTQFNEQFF TGTGCCAGCTCGGGGACTCAGTTCAATGAGCAGTTCTTC
TRBJ2-1 TRBV19 - few CASSIPLGLGALNEQFF TGTGCCAGTAGTATACCCCTCGGACTGGGGGCTCTCAATGAGCAGTTCTTC
TRBJ2-7 TRBV18 - many CASSPNRGGSYEQYF TGTGCCAGCTCACCAAACAGGGGAGGGTCCTACGAGCAGTACTTC
TRBJ2-1 TRBV20-1 TRBD2 - CSARDPGTSGRANEQFF TGCAGTGCTAGAGACCCCGGGACTAGCGGGAGGGCGAATGAGCAGTTCTTC
TRBJ2-1 TRBV12-5 TRBD2 - CASGPSPKRLAGVYNEQFF TGTGCTAGTGGCCCCTCTCCGAAACGACTAGCGGGAGTGTACAATGAGCAGTTCTTC
TRBJ2-7 TRBV9 - few CASSVDPGNTYEQYF TGTGCCAGCAGCGTAGACCCGGGGAACACCTACGAGCAGTACTTC
TRBJ2-3 TRBV5-1 - many CASSGGMETTLGDTQYF TGCGCCAGCAGTGGGGGGATGGAGACAACCCTCGGGGATACGCAGTATTTT
TRBJ2-7 TRBV9 - few CASSVAVRDYEQYF TGTGCCAGCAGCGTAGCGGTCAGGGACTACGAGCAGTACTTC
TRBJ1-5 TRBV12-3/TRBV12-4 TRBD1 - CASSAGGRLQPQHF TGTGCCAGCAGTGCAGGGGGCCGTTTGCAGCCCCAGCATTTT
TRBJ2-2 TRBV28 - few CASSVELLGPHAGELFF TGTGCCAGCAGCGTAGAATTGTTGGGCCCCCACGCCGGGGAGCTGTTTTTT
TRBJ2-3 TRBV2 TRBD2 many CASSRPGTSSDTQYF TGTGCCAGCAGTCGCCCCGGGACTAGCTCAGATACGCAGTATTTT
TRBJ1-4 TRBV11-2 - many CASSHGVRHYEKLFF TGTGCCAGCAGCCATGGGGTGAGGCATTATGAAAAACTGTTTTTT
TRBJ2-7 TRBV28 TRBD2 many CASSSPASASGRYYEQYF TGTGCCAGCAGTTCCCCCGCCTCCGCTAGCGGGAGGTATTACGAGCAGTACTTC
TRBJ1-4 TRBV6-5 TRBD1 few CASSSLPGQATNEKLFF TGTGCCAGCAGTTCCTTACCCGGACAGGCAACTAATGAAAAACTGTTTTTT
TRBJ2-3 TRBV10-3 - - CAISGLSKSTDTQYF TGTGCCATCAGTGGATTATCGAAAAGCACAGATACGCAGTATTTT
TRBJ1-3 TRBV28 - few CASRTQSSGNTIYF TGTGCCAGCAGGACACAATCCTCTGGAAACACCATATATTTT
TRBJ2-4 TRBV12-3/TRBV12-4 - many CASSLAGLAKNIQYF TGTGCCAGCAGTTTGGCGGGCTTAGCCAAAAACATTCAGTACTTC
TRBJ2-3 TRBV10-2 - - CASRDRGGSDTQYF TGCGCCAGCAGAGACAGGGGAGGGTCAGATACGCAGTATTTT
TRBJ2-5 TRBV28 - many CASSPGTPRGETQYF TGTGCCAGCAGTCCCGGGACCCCCCGCGGGGAGACCCAGTACTTC
TRBJ1-2 TRBV27 - many CASSSQDKGGYTF TGTGCCAGCAGTTCCCAGGACAAGGGGGGCTACACCTTC
TRBJ2-3 TRBV15 - many CATSRYPTSTDTQYF TGTGCCACCAGCCGATACCCGACAAGCACAGATACGCAGTATTTT
TRBJ2-1 TRBV11-2 TRBD2 many CASSTRGLAGGTYNEQFF TGTGCCAGCAGCACCCGGGGGTTAGCGGGAGGGACCTACAATGAGCAGTTCTTC
TRBJ2-2 TRBV11-3 - many CASSLEGFAGELFF TGTGCCAGCAGCTTAGAAGGTTTCGCCGGGGAGCTGTTTTTT
TRBJ2-3 TRBV27 TRBD2 - CASSLHGTSGRASTDTQYF TGTGCCAGCAGTTTACATGGGACTAGCGGGAGGGCGAGCACAGATACGCAGTATTTT